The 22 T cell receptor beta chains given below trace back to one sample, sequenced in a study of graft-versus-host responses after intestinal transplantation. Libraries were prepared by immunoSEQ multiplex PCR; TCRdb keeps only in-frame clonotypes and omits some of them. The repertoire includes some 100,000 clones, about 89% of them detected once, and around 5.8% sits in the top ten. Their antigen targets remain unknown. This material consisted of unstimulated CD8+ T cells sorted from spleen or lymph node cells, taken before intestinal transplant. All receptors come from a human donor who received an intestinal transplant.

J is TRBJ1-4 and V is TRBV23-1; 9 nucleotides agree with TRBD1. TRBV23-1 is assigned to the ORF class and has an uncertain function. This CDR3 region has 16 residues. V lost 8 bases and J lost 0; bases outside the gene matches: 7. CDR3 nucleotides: TGCGCCAGCCCACCGGGACAGGGAACAACTAATGAAAAACTGTTTTTT. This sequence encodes CASPPGQGTTNEKLFF.

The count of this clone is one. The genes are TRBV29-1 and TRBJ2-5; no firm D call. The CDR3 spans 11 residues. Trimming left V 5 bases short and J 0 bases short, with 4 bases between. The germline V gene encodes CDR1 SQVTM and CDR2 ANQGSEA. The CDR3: CSVLYQETQYF. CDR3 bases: TGCAGCGTTTTGTACCAAGAGACCCAGTACTTC.

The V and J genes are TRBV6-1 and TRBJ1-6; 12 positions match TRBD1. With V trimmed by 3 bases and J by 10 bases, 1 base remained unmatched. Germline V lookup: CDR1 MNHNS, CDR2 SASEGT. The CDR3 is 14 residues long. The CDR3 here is CASSDGTGGSPLHF. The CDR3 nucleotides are TGTGCCAGCAGTGACGGGACAGGGGGCTCACCCCTCCACTTT.

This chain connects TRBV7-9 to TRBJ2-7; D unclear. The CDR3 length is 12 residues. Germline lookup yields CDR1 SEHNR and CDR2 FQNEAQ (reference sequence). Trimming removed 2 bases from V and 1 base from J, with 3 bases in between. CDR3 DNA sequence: TGTGCCAGCAGCTTAAGGTCCTACGAGCAGTACTTC. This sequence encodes CASSLRSYEQYF.

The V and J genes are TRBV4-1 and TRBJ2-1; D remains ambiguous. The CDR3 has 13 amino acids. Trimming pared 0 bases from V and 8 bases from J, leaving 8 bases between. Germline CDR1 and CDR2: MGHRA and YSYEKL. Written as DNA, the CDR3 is TGCGCCAGCAGCCAAGATCTAGGGTATGAGCAGTTCTTC. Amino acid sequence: CASSQDLGYEQFF.

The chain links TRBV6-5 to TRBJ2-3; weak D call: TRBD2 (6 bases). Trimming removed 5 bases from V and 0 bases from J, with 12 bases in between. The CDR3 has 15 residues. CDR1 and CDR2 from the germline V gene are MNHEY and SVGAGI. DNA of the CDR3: TGTGCCAGCAGTGCTATGCGGGGCAGCACAGATACGCAGTATTTT. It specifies CASSAMRGSTDTQYF.

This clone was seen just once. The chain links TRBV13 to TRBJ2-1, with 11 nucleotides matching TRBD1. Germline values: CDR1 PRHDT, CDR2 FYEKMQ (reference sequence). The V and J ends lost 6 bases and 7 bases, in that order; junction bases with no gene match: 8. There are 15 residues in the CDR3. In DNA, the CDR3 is TGTGCCAGCAGTCCCACGGGACAGGGGGGGAATGAGCAGTTCTTC. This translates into CASSPTGQGGNEQFF.

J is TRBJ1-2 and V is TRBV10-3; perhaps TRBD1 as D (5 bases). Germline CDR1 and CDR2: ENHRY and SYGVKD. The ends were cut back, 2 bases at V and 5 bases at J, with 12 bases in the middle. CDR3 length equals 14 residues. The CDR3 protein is CAISEAGEVYGYTF. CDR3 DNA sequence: TGTGCCATCAGTGAGGCGGGGGAGGTGTATGGCTACACCTTC.

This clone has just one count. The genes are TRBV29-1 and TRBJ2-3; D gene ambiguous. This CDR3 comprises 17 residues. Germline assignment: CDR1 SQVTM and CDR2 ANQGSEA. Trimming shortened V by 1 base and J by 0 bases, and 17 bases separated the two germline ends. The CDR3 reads CSVEGLGSTPSTDTQYF. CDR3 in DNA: TGCAGCGTTGAAGGGCTGGGATCTACACCTAGCACAGATACGCAGTATTTT.

The CDR3 coding sequence is TGTGCCAGCAGTGATGGACAGCACGAGCAGTACTTC. Amino acid sequence: CASSDGQHEQYF. The J gene is TRBJ2-7, the V gene TRBV2; TRBD1 might be the D (6 bases). Germline CDR1 is SNHLY and CDR2 is FYNNEI. The V end lost 3 bases, the J end lost 5 bases, and 8 bases lay between the germline ends. CDR3 size: 12 residues.

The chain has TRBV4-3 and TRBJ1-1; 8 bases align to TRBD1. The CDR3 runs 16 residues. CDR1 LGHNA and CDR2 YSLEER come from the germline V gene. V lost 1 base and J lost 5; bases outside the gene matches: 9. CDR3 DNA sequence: TGCGCCAGCAGCCAAGGCAGGGGGCCGCTAGGGACTGAAGCTTTCTTT. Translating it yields CASSQGRGPLGTEAFF.

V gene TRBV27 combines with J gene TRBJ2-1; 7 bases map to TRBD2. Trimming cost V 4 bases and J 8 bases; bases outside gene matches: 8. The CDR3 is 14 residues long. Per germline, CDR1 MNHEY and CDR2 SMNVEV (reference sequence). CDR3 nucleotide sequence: TGTGCCAGCAGTTCCCTAGCGGACGGGCATGAGCAGTTCTTC. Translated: CASSSLADGHEQFF.

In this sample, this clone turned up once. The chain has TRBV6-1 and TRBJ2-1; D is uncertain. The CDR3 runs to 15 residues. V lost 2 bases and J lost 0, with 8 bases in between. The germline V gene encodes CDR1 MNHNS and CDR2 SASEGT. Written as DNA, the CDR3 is TGTGCCAGCAGTGAACTGCAGAGCTCCTACAATGAGCAGTTCTTC. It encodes CASSELQSSYNEQFF.

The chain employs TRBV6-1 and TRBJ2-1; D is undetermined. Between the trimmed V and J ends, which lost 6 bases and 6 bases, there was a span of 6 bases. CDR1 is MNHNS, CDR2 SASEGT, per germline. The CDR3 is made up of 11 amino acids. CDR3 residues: CASSPGNEQFF. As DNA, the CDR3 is TGTGCCAGCAGCCCGGGCAATGAGCAGTTCTTC.

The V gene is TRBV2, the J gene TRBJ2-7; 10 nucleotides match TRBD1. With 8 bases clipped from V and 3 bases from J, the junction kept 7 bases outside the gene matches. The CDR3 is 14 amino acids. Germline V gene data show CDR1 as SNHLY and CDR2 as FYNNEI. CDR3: CASFGTGDFYEQYF. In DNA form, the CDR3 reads TGTGCCAGCTTCGGGACAGGGGATTTCTACGAGCAGTACTTC.

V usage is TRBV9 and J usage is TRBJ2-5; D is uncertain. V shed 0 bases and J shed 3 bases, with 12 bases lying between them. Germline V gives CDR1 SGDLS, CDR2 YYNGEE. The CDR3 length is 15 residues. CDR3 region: CASSVGGRTEETQYF. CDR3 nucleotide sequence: TGTGCCAGCAGCGTAGGTGGGCGTACAGAAGAGACCCAGTACTTC.

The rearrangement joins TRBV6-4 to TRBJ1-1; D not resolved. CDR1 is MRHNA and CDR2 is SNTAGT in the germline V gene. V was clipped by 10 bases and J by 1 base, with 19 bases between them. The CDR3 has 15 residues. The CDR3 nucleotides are TGTGCCATCCCCAGGTGCTTTACTGGGAACACTGAAGCTTTCTTT. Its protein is CAIPRCFTGNTEAFF.

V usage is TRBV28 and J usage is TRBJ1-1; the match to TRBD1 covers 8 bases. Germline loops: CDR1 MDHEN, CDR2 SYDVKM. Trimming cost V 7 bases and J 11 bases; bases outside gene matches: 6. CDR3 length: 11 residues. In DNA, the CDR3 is TGTGCCAGCAATCCAGGGGGCTCGGCTTTCTTT. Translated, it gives CASNPGGSAFF.

Written as DNA, the CDR3 is TGTGCCAGCAGTTTGGGGAGGGATTCCTATGGCTACACCTTC. Translated: CASSLGRDSYGYTF. The rearrangement uses TRBV27 and TRBJ1-2; D unresolved. Germline CDR1 is MNHEY and CDR2 is SMNVEV (reference sequence). V was trimmed by 3 bases and J by 4 bases, leaving 12 bases between them. The CDR3 length is 14 residues.

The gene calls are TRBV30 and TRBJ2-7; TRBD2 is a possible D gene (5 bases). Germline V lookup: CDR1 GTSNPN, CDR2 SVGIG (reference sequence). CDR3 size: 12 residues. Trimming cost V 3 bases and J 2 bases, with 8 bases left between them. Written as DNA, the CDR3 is TGTGCCTGGAGCGGAGGAACCTACGAGCAGTACTTC. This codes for CAWSGGTYEQYF.

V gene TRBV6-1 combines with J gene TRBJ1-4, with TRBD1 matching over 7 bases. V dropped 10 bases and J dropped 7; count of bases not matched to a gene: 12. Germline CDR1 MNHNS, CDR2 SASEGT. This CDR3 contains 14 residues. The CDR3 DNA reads TGTGCCACCCATGAGACAGGGCTTATTGAAAAACTGTTTTTT. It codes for CATHETGLIEKLFF.

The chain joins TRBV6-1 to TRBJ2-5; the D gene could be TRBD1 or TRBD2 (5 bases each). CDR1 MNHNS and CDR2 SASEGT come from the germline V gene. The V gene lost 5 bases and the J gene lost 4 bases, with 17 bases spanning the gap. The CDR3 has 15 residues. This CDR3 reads CASSLRDDPGETQYF. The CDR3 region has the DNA TGTGCCAGCAGTCTCCGGGACGACCCGGGAGAGACCCAGTACTTC.